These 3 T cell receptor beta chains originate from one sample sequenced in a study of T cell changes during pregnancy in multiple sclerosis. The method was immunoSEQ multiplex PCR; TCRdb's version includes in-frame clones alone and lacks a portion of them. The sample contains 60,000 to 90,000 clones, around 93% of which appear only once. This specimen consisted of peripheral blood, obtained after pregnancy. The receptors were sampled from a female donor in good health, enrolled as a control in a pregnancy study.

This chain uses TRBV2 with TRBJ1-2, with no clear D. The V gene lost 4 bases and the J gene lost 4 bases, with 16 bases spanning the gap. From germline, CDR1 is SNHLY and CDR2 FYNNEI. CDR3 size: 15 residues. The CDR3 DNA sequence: TGTGCCAGCAGTGTAATGGTTGTAGAGGGCTATGGCTACACCTTC. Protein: CASSVMVVEGYGYTF.

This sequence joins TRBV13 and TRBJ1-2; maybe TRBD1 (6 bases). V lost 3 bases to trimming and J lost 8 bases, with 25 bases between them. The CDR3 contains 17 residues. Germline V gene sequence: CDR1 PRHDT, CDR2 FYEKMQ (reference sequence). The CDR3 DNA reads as TGTGCCAGCAGCTTCCATCCTAGACAGGCCACCCTCTCCGGCTACACCTTC. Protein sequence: CASSFHPRQATLSGYTF.

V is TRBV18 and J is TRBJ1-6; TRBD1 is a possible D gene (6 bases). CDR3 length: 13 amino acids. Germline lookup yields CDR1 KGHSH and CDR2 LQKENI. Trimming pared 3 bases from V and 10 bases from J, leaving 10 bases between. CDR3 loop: CASSPRDKSPLHF. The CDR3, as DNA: TGTGCCAGCTCACCTAGGGACAAATCACCCCTCCACTTT.